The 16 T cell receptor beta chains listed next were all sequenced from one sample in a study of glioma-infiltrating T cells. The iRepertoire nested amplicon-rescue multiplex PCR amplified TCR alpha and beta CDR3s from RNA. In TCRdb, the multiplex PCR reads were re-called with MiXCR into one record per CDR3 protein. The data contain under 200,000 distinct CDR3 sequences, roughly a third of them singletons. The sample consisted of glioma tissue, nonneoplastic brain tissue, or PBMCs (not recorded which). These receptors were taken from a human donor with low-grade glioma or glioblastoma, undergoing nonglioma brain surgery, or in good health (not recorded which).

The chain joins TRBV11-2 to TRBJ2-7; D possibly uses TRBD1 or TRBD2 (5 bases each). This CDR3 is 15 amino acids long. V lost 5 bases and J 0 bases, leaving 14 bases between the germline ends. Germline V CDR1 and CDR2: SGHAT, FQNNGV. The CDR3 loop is CASSPGAAGSYEQYF. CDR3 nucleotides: TGTGCCAGCAGCCCCGGGGCTGCGGGCTCCTACGAGCAGTACTTC.

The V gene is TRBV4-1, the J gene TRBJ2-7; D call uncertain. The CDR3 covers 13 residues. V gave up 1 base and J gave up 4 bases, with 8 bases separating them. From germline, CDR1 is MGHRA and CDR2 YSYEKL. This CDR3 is CASSQGWGYEQYF. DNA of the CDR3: TGCGCCAGCAGCCAAGGGTGGGGTTACGAGCAGTACTTC.

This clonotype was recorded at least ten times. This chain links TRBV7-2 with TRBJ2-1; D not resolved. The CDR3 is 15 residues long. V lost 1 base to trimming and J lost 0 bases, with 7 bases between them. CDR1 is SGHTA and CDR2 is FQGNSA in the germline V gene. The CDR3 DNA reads TGTGCCAGCAGCTTAGTGGGCGGCTCCTACAATGAGCAGTTCTTC. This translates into CASSLVGGSYNEQFF.

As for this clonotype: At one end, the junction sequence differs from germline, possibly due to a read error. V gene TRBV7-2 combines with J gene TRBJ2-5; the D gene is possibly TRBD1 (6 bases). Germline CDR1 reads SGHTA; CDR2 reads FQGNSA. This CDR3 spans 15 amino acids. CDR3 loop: CASSSRQDSSETKYF. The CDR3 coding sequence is TGTGCCAGCAGCTCGAGACAGGATAGCTCAGAGACCAAGTACTTC.

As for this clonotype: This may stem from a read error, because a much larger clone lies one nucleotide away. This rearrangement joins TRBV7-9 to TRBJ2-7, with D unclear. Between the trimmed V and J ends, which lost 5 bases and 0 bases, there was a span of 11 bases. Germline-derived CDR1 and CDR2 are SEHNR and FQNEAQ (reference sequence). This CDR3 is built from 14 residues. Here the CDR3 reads CASSPRRSSYEQYF. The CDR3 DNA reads TGTGCCAGCAGCCCCCGACGGAGCTCCTACGAGCAGTACTTC.

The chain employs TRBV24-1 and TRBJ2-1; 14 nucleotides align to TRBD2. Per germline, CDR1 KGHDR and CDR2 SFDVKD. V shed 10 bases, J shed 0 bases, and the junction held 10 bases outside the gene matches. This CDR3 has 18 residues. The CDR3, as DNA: TGTGCCACTGGGGGGACTAGCGGGAGCCCTAGCTCCTACAATGAGCAGTTCTTC. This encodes CATGGTSGSPSSYNEQFF.

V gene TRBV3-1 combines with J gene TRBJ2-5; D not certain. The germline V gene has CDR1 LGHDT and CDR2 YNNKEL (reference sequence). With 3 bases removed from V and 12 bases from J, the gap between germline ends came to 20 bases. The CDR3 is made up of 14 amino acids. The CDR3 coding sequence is TGTGCCAGCAGCCATCGAAGCCCCCACTACGAGGAGTACTTC. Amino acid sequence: CASSHRSPHYEEYF.

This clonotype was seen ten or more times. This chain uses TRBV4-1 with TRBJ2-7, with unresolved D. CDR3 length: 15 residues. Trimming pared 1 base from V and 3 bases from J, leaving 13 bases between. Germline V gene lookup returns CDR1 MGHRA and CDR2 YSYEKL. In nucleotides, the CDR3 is TGCGCCAGCAGCCAAGGCCTAGGATCAGGCTACGAGCAGTACTTC. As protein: CASSQGLGSGYEQYF.

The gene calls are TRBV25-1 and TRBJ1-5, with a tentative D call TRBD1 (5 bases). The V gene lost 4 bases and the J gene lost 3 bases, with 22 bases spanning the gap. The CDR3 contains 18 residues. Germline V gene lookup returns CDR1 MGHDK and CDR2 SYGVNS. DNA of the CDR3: TGTGCCAGCAGTGGGGGTTACACGACAGAGGATGTCAATCAGCCCCAGCATTTT. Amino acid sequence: CASSGGYTTEDVNQPQHF. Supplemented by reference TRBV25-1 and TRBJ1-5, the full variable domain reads EADIYQTPRYLVIGTGKKITLECSQTMGHDKMYWYQQDPGMELHLIHYSYGVNSTEKGDLSSESTVSRIRTEHFPLTLESARPSHTSQYLCASSGGYTTEDVNQPQHFGDGTRLSIL.

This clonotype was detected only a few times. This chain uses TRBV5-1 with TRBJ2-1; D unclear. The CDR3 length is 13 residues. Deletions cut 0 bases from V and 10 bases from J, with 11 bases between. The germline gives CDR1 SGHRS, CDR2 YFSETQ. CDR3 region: CASSLVIEREQFF. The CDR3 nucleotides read TGCGCCAGCAGCTTGGTAATCGAGCGCGAGCAGTTCTTC.

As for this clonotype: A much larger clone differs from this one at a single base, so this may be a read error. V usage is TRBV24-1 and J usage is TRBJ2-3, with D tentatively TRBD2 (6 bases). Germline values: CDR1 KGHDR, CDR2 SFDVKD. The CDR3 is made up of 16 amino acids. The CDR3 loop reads CATSDWGTASTDKQYF. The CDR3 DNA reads TGTGCCACCAGTGATTGGGGGACTGCTAGCACAGATAAGCAGTATTTT.

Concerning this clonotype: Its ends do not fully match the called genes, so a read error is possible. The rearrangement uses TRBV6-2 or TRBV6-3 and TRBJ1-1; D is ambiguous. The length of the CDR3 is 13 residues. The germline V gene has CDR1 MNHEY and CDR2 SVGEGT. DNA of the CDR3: TGTGCCAGCAATTACTTGCAGAACACTGAAGTTTTCTTT. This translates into CASNYLQNTEVFF.

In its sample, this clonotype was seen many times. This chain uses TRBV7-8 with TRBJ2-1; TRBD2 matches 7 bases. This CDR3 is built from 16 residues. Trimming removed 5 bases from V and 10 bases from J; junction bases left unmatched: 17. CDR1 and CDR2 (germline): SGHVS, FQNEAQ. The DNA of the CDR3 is TGTGCCAGCAGCCCATGGACTAGGAGTAGGAACGACGAGCAGTTCTTC. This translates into CASSPWTRSRNDEQFF.

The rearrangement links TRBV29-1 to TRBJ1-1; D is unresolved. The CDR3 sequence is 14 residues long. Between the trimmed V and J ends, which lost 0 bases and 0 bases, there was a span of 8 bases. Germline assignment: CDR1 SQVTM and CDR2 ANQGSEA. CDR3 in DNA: TGCAGCGTTGAAGATCCGGTTATGAACACTGAAGCTTTCTTT. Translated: CSVEDPVMNTEAFF.

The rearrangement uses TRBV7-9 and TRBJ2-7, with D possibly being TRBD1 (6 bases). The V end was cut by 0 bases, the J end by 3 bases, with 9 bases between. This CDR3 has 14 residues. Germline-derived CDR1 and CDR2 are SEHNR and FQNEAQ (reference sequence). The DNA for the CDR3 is TGTGCCAGCAGCTTAGCGGGGGCGGGCTACGAGCAGTACTTC. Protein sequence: CASSLAGAGYEQYF.

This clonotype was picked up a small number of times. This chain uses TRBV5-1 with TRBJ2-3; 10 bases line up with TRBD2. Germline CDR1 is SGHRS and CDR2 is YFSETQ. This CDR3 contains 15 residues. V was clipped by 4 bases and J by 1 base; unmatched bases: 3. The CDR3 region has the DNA TGCGCCAGCAGCGCTAGCGGGAGTGGCACAGATACGCAGTATTTT. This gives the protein CASSASGSGTDTQYF.